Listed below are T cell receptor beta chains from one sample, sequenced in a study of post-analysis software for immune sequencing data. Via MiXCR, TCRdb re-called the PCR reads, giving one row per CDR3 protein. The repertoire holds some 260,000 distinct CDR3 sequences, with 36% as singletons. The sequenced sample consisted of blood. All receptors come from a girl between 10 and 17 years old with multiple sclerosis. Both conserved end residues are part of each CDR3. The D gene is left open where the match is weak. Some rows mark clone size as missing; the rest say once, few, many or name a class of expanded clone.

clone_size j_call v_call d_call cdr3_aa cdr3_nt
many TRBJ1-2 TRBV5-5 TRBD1 CASSLDHRDRGRGYTF TGTGCCAGCAGCTTGGATCACCGGGACAGGGGTCGTGGCTACACCTTC
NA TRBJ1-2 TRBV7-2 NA CASSLAAAYGYTF TGTGCCAGCAGCTTAGCGGCAGCCTATGGCTACACCTTC
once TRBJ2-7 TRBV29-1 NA CSVHTRYEQYF TGCAGCGTGCACACCCGATACGAGCAGTACTTC
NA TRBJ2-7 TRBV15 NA CATSRVRRGHEQYF TGTGCCACCAGCAGAGTCCGTCGGGGCCACGAGCAGTACTTC
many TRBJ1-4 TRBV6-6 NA CAGAPKGGEKLFF TGTGCCGGGGCCCCCAAGGGCGGGGAAAAACTGTTTTTT
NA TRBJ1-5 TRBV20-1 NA CSALSGQGDQPQHF TGCAGTGCTCTGTCTGGGCAGGGCGATCAGCCCCAGCATTTT
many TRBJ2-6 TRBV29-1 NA CSALGGGTPSGANVLTF TGCAGCGCCTTAGGGGGGGGGACCCCTTCTGGGGCCAACGTCCTGACTTTC
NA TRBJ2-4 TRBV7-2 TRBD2 CTSSLVAGGSKNIQYF TGTACCAGCAGTCTAGTAGCGGGAGGCTCCAAAAACATTCAGTACTTC
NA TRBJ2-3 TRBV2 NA CASSDLGKDTQYF TGTGCCAGCAGTGATTTGGGGAAAGATACGCAGTATTTT
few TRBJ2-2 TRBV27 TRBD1 CTSQGDGELFF TGTACCAGCCAGGGGGACGGGGAGCTGTTTTTT
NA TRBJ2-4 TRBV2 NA CASSEEGVKNIQYF TGTGCCAGCAGTGAAGAGGGAGTCAAAAACATTCAGTACTTC
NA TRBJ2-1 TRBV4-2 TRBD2 CASSPGLAENNEQFF TGTGCCAGCAGCCCGGGACTAGCGGAGAACAATGAGCAGTTCTTC
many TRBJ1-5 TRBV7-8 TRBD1 CASSLGPGGQGPDQPQHF TGTGCCAGCAGCTTAGGGCCAGGGGGACAGGGGCCAGATCAGCCCCAGCATTTT
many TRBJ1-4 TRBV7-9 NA CASSRVSTNEKLFF TGTGCCAGCAGCCGGGTTTCAACTAATGAAAAACTGTTTTTT
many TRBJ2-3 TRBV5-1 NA CASSLEAASTDTQYF TGCGCCAGCAGCTTGGAAGCGGCCTCCACAGATACGCAGTATTTT
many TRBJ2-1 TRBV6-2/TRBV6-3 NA CASSPLGPGNEQFF TGTGCCAGCAGTCCCCTAGGTCCTGGCAATGAGCAGTTCTTC
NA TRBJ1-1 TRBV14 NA CASSQVGRQTNTEAFF TGTGCCAGCAGCCAAGTAGGCCGGCAGACCAACACTGAAGCTTTCTTT
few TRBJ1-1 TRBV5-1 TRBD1 CASSILGTGDTEAFF TGCGCCAGCAGCATCCTGGGGACAGGGGACACTGAAGCTTTCTTT
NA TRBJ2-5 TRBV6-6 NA CASTPTAPQETQYF TGTGCCAGCACCCCAACGGCCCCCCAAGAGACCCAGTACTTC
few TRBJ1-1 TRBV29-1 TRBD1 CSVEGQGAEAFF TGCAGCGTAGAGGGACAGGGGGCTGAAGCTTTCTTT
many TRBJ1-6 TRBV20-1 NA CSALPDTGRNSPLHF TGCAGTGCTCTCCCCGACACCGGTCGTAATTCACCCCTCCACTTT
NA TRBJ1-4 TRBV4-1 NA CASSQELRLATNEKLFF TGCGCCAGCAGCCAAGAACTACGGCTCGCAACTAATGAAAAACTGTTTTTT
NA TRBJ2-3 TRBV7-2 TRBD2 CASSVGLAGNGDTQYF TGTGCCAGCAGCGTGGGACTAGCGGGGAACGGAGATACGCAGTATTTT
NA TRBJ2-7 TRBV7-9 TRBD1 CARRPGTGADEQYF TGTGCCCGCAGGCCAGGGACAGGGGCAGACGAGCAGTACTTC
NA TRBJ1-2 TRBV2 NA CASTNRASYYGYTF TGTGCCAGCACAAACCGGGCCTCCTATTATGGCTACACCTTC
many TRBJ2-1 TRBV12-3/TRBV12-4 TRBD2 CASSSFAGASNEQFF TGTGCCAGCAGCTCGTTCGCGGGAGCATCCAATGAGCAGTTCTTC
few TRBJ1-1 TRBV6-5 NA CASQLGWRTEAFF TGTGCCAGCCAACTGGGGTGGAGGACTGAAGCTTTCTTT
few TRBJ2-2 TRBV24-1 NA CATSGPTRPTGELFF TGTGCCACCAGTGGTCCGACACGGCCCACCGGGGAGCTGTTTTTT
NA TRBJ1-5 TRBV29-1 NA CSVEESGQPQHF TGCAGCGTTGAAGAGTCAGGTCAGCCCCAGCATTTT
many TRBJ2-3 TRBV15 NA CATSRNAGSGTDTQYF TGTGCCACCAGCAGAAATGCGGGGTCGGGCACAGATACGCAGTATTTT
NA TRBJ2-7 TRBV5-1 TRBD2 CASSSRLAGDEQYF TGCGCCAGCAGCTCGAGACTAGCGGGGGACGAGCAGTACTTC
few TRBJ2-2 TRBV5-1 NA CASTSRGSSGELFF TGCGCCAGCACCTCAAGGGGGAGCTCGGGGGAGCTGTTTTTT
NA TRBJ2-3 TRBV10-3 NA CATATDSTGTQYF TGCGCCACTGCGACAGATAGCACAGGTACGCAGTATTTT
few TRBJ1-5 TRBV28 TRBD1 CASSSGTGDWYSNQPQHF TGTGCCAGCAGTTCAGGGACAGGGGATTGGTATAGCAATCAGCCCCAGCATTTT
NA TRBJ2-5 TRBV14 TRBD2 CASSQAAGVNNEQYF TGTGCCAGCAGCCAAGCGGCGGGAGTTAATAATGAGCAGTACTTC
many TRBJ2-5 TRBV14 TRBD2 CASSQVRTSGETQYF TGTGCCAGCAGCCAAGTGAGGACTAGCGGAGAGACCCAGTACTTC
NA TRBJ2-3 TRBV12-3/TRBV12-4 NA CASSLLGGSTDTQYF TGTGCCAGCAGTTTACTAGGGGGGAGCACAGATACGCAGTATTTT
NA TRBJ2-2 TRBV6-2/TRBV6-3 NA CASSYSAGGEAGELFF TGTGCCAGCAGTTACTCGGCTGGGGGCGAGGCCGGGGAGCTGTTTTTT
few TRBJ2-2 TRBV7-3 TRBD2 CASSLGLAGGRNTGELFF TGTGCCAGCAGCCTAGGACTAGCGGGAGGCCGTAACACCGGGGAGCTGTTTTTT
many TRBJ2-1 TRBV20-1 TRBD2 CSASRPGLAGYNEQFF TGCAGTGCTTCCCGTCCGGGACTAGCGGGTTACAATGAGCAGTTCTTC
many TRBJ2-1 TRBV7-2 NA CASSLGFRKKKFF TGTGCCAGCAGCCTGGGCTTTCGGAAGAAGAAGTTCTTC
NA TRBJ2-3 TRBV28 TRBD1 CASSSTGSSLTDTQYF TGTGCCAGCAGCTCGACAGGGTCGTCCCTCACAGATACGCAGTATTTT